This T cell receptor beta chain was sequenced in a study of CD8 T cells in ankylosing spondylitis. Study results and limitations: Certain motif variants had earlier been reported in reactive arthritis synovial fluid and blood. Reported data indicate significant enrichment of disease-linked clones within matched ankylosing spondylitis synovial fluid. The disease-linked clones had a CD8+ phenotype and low blood frequencies. Ankylosing spondylitis blood seemed to carry a telltale TCR beta motif made of under 10 highly homologous variants.

TCRdb reprocessed the 5' RACE reads with MiXCR, giving one entry per CDR3 protein. The repertoire holds around 140,000 distinct CDR3 sequences, with roughly 11% as singletons. Germline-derived CDR1 and CDR2 are SQVTM and ANQGSEA. The V gene lost 5 bases and the J gene lost 0 bases, with 8 bases spanning the gap. The CDR3 sequence is 13 residues long. This clonotype was seen ten or more times. Its specificity is unknown. This chain connects TRBV29-1 to TRBJ2-1; D could derive from TRBD1 or TRBD2 (5 bases each). This receptor was obtained from a female donor with ankylosing spondylitis or in good health (not recorded which). Sequencing was done on a sample of blood, either unsorted or a sorted T cell fraction (not recorded which). The CDR3 nucleotides read TGCAGCGTTTTTGGGGGCTCCTACAATGAGCAGTTCTTC. Its protein product is CSVFGGSYNEQFF.